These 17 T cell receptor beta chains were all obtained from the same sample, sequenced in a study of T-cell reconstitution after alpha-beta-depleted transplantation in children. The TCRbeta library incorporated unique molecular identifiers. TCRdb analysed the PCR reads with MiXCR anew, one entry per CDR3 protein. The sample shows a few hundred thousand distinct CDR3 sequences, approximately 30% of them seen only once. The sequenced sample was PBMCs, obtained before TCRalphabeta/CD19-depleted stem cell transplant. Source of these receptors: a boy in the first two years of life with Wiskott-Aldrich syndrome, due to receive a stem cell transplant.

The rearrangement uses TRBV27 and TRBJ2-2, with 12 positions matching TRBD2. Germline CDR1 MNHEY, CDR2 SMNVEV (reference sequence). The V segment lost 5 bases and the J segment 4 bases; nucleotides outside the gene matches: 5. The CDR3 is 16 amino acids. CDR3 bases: TGTGCCAGCAGTCTCCTAGCGGGAGGGCCCACCGGGGAGCTGTTTTTT. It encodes CASSLLAGGPTGELFF.

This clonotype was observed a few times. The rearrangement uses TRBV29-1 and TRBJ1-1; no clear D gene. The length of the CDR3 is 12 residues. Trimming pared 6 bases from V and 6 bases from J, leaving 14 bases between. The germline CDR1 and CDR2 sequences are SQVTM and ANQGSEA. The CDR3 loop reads CSVSHWAAEAFF. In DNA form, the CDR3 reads TGCAGCGTGAGCCATTGGGCGGCTGAAGCTTTCTTT.

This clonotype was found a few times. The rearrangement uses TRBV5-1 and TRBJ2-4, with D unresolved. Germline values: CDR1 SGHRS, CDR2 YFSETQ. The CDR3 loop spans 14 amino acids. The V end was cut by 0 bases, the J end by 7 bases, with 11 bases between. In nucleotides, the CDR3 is TGCGCCAGCAGCTTGGACGACATAGTCAACATTCAGTACTTC. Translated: CASSLDDIVNIQYF.

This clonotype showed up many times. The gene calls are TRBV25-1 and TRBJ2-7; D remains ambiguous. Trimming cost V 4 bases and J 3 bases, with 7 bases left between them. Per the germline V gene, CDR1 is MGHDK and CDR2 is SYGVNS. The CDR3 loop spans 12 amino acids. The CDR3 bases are TGTGCCAGCAGTGGCCGGATCTACGAGCAGTACTTC. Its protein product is CASSGRIYEQYF.

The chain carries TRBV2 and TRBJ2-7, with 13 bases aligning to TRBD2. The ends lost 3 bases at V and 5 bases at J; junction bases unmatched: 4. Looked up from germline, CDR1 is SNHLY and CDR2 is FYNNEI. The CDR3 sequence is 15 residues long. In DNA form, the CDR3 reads TGTGCCAGCAGTGAGAGGACTAGCGGGAGTAACGAGCAGTACTTC. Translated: CASSERTSGSNEQYF.

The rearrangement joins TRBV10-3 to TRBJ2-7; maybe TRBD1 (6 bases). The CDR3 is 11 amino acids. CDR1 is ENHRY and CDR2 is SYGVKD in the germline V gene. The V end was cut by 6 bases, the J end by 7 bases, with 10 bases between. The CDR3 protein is CAIRGADEQYF. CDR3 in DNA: TGTGCCATCAGGGGGGCTGATGAGCAGTACTTC.

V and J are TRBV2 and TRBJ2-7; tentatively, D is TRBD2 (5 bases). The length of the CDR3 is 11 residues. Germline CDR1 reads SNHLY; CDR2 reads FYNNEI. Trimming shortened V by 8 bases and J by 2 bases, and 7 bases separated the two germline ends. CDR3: CASLTTYEQYF. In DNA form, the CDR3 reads TGTGCCAGCTTGACTACCTACGAGCAGTACTTC.

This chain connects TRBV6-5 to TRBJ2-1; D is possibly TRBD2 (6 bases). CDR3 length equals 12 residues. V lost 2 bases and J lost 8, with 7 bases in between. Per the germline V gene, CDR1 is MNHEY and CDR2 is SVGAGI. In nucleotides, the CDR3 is TGTGCCAGCAGTTACGCGGGGTATGAGCAGTTCTTC. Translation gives CASSYAGYEQFF.

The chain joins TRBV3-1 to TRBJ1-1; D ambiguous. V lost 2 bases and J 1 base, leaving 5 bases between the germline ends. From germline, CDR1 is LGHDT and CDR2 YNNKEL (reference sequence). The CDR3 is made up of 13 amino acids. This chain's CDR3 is CASSQMWNTEAFF. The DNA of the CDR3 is TGTGCCAGCAGCCAAATGTGGAACACTGAAGCTTTCTTT. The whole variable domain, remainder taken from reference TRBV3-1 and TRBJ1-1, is DTAVSQTPKYLVTQMGNDKSIKCEQNLGHDTMYWYKQDSKKFLKIMFSYNNKELIINETVPNRFSPKSPDKAHLNLHINSLELGDSAVYFCASSQMWNTEAFFGQGTRLTVV.

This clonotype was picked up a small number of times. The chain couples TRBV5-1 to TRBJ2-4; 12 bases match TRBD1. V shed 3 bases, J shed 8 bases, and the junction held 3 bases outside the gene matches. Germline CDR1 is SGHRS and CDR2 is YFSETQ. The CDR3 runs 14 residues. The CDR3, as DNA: TGCGCCAGCAGCTGGGGACAGGGGGCGGACATTCAGTACTTC. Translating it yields CASSWGQGADIQYF. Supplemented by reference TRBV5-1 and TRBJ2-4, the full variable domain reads KAGVTQTPRYLIKTRGQQVTLSCSPISGHRSVSWYQQTPGQGLQFLFEYFSETQRNKGNFPGRFSGRQFSNSRSEMNVSTLELGDSALYLCASSWGQGADIQYFGAGTRLSVL.

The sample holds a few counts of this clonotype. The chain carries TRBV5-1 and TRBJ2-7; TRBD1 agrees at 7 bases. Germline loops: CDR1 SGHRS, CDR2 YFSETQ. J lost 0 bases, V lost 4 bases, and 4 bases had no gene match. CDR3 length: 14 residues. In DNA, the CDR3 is TGCGCCAGCAGCATAACAGGGGTCTCCTACGAGCAGTACTTC. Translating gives CASSITGVSYEQYF.

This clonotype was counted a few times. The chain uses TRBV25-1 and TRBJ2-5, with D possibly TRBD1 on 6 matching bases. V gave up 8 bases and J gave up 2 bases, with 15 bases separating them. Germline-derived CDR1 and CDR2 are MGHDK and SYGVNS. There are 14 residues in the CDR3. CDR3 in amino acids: CASGGQRNQETQYF. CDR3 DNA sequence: TGTGCCAGCGGCGGACAGCGAAATCAAGAGACCCAGTACTTC.

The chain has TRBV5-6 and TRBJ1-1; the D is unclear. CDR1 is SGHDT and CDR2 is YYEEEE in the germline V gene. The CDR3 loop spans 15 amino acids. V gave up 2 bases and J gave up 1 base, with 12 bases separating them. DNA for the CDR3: TGTGCCAGCAGCTTTTGGAGTGTCGGGAACACTGAAGCTTTCTTT. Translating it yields CASSFWSVGNTEAFF.

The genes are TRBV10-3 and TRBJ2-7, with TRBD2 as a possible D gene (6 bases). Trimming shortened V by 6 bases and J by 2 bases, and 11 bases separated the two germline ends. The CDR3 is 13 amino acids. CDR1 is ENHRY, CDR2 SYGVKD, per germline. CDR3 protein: CAIRRDGAYEQYF. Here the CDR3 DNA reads TGTGCCATCAGGCGGGACGGCGCCTACGAGCAGTACTTC.

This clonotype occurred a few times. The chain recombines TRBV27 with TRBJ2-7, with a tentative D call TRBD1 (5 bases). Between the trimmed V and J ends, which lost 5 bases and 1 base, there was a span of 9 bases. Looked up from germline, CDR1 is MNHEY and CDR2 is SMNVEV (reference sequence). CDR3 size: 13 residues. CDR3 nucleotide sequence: TGTGCCAGCAGTACGGACAATTCCTACGAGCAGTACTTC. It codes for CASSTDNSYEQYF.

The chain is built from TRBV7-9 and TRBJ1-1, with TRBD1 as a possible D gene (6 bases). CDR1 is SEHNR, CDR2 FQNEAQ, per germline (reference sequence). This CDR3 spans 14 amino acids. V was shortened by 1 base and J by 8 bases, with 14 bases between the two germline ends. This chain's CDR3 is CASSLVGIGGEAFF. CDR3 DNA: TGTGCCAGCAGCTTAGTAGGAATCGGGGGCGAAGCTTTCTTT.

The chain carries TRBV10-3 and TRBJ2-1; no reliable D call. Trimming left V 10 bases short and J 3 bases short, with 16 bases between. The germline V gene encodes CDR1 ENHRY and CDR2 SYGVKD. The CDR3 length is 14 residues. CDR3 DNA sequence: TGTGCCAGCGACTCGTCGCCAAACTACAATGAGCAGTTCTTC. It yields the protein CASDSSPNYNEQFF.